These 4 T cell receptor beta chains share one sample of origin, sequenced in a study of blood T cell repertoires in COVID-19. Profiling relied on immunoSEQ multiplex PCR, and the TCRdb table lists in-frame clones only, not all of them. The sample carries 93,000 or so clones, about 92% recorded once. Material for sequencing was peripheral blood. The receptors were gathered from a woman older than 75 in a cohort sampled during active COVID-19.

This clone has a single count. The CDR3 reads CASSRPLPTAEAFF. The CDR3 DNA follows: TGTGCCAGCAGCCGCCCGCTTCCGACAGCAGAAGCTTTCTTT. The chain joins TRBV7-2 to TRBJ1-1; the D gene is possibly TRBD1 (5 bases). In germline, CDR1 is SGHTA, CDR2 FQGNSA. Trimming cost V 5 bases and J 8 bases, with 18 bases left between them. The CDR3 consists of 14 residues. Supplemented by reference TRBV7-2 and TRBJ1-1, the full variable domain reads GAGVSQSPSNKVTEKGKDVELRCDPISGHTALYWYRQSLGQGLEFLIYFQGNSAPDKSGLPSDRFSAERTGGSVSTLTIQRTQQEDSAVYLCASSRPLPTAEAFFGQGTRLTVV.

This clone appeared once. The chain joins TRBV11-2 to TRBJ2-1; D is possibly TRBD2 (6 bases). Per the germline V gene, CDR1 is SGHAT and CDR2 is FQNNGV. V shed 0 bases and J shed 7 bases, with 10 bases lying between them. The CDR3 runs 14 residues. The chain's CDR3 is CASSLEGGVNEQFF. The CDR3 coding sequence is TGTGCCAGCAGCTTAGAGGGAGGAGTGAATGAGCAGTTCTTC.

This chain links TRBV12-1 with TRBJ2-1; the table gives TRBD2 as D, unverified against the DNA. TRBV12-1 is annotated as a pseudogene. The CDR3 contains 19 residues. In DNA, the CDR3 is TGTGCCAGCAGCTTTGGGTATAGCGGGAGGAGTTCTTACAATGAGCAGCAGTTCTTC. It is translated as CASSFGYSGRSSYNEQQFF.

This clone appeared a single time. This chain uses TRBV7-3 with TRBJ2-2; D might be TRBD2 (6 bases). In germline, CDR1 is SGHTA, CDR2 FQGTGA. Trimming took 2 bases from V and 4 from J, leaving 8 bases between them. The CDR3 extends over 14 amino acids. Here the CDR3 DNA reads TGTGCCAGCAGCTTAGGGCGGGGCACCGGGGAGCTGTTTTTT. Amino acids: CASSLGRGTGELFF.